Listed here are 26 T cell receptor beta chains from one sample, sequenced in a study of T cells in Graves' hyperthyroidism and ophthalmopathy. TCR beta CDR3 regions were amplified from RNA transcripts. The study used the HTBI primer set for a first-round RT-PCR of the TCR CDR3. MiXCR, run by TCRdb on the multiplex PCR reads, gives a single entry per CDR3 protein. The sample consists of roughly 720,000 distinct CDR3 sequences, about 18% of them appearing once. The sample comprised blood. Source of these receptors: a man in his fifties with Graves' hyperthyroidism.

The chain joins TRBV6-2 or TRBV6-3 to TRBJ1-2; 9 bases are shared with TRBD1. This CDR3 contains 17 residues. V lost 3 bases and J lost 4; bases outside the gene matches: 12. Germline V gene sequence: CDR1 MNHEY, CDR2 SVGEGT. CDR3 in DNA: TGTGCCAGCAGTTATGATACAGGGGGCAGTTTTTTCTATGGCTACACCTTC. It yields the protein CASSYDTGGSFFYGYTF.

The sample holds many counts of this clonotype. The chain employs TRBV27 and TRBJ2-3, with 8 nucleotides matching TRBD2. This CDR3 is 16 amino acids long. V shed 5 bases and J 2 bases; nucleotides not matched to a gene: 9. Germline V CDR1 and CDR2: MNHEY, SMNVEV (reference sequence). In nucleotides, the CDR3 is TGTGCCAGCAGTCGGCTCGGACTAGCTTCCACAGATACGCAGTATTTT. It is translated as CASSRLGLASTDTQYF.

The chain uses TRBV18 and TRBJ1-1, with D perhaps matching TRBD1 (6 bases). This CDR3 has 17 residues. The V gene's germline CDR1 is KGHSH and CDR2 LQKENI. The ends were cut back, 8 bases at V and 1 base at J, with 23 bases in the middle. CDR3 amino acids: CASRPQGPPLPNTEAFF. CDR3 DNA sequence: TGTGCCAGCCGTCCGCAGGGGCCGCCCCTACCGAACACTGAAGCTTTCTTT.

This clonotype was found many times. The genes are TRBV28 and TRBJ2-7; 7 nucleotides agree with TRBD2. V lost 4 bases to trimming and J lost 1 base; unmatched junction nucleotides: 25. This CDR3 region has 21 residues. Per the germline V gene, CDR1 is MDHEN and CDR2 is SYDVKM. CDR3 bases: TGTGCCAGCAGTTCCGCGGGGACTACTTACCTAGTTGGACCGTATTCCTACGAGCAGTACTTC. Its protein product is CASSSAGTTYLVGPYSYEQYF.

This clonotype was counted ten times or more. The chain combines TRBV14 with TRBJ1-2; possibly TRBD1 for D (5 bases). The CDR3 covers 15 residues. The germline V gene encodes CDR1 SGHDN and CDR2 FVKESK. Trimming took off 2 bases at V and 4 bases at J, with 14 bases between the two ends. The CDR3: CASSQTHGGSYGYTF. In DNA form, the CDR3 reads TGTGCCAGCAGCCAAACCCATGGGGGTTCCTATGGCTACACCTTC.

This clonotype was seen a few times. The CDR3 is CATNNPNGTASYEQYF. The CDR3 coding sequence is TGTGCCACCAATAACCCAAACGGGACGGCCTCCTACGAGCAGTACTTC. The chain couples TRBV10-3 to TRBJ2-7; D may correspond to TRBD1 or TRBD2 (5 bases each). CDR3 length: 16 residues. Trimming stripped 10 bases from V and 0 bases from J, with 22 bases between. Germline CDR1 is ENHRY and CDR2 is SYGVKD.

This clonotype was seen at least ten times. CDR3 nucleotide sequence: TGTGCCAGCAGTTTTCTGGACAGGGCGATCGATGAGCAGTTCTTC. Amino acid sequence: CASSFLDRAIDEQFF. The rearrangement links TRBV12-3 or TRBV12-4 to TRBJ2-1; 8 bases agree with TRBD1. This CDR3 comprises 15 residues. Losses at the gene ends were 3 bases for V and 8 bases for J; bases not matched to a gene: 9.

This clonotype occurred many times. The genes are TRBV19 and TRBJ2-7; 7 bases map to TRBD1. The CDR3 has 15 amino acids. The J segment lost 5 bases and the V segment lost 6 bases, leaving 13 bases of the junction unmatched. Germline V CDR1 and CDR2: LNHDA, SQIVND (reference sequence). The CDR3 loop reads CASRPTLDRSNEQYF. Written as DNA, the CDR3 is TGTGCCAGTAGGCCTACCCTGGACAGGAGCAACGAGCAGTACTTC. Full variable domain (missing parts from reference TRBV19 and TRBJ2-7): DGGITQSPKYLFRKEGQNVTLSCEQNLNHDAMYWYRQDPGQGLRLIYYSQIVNDFQKGDIAEGYSVSREKKESFPLTVTSAQKNPTAFYLCASRPTLDRSNEQYFGPGTRLTVT.

This clonotype was counted between two and nine times. The V call is TRBV3-1, the J call TRBJ1-1, with 9 bases lining up with TRBD1. Per the germline V gene, CDR1 is LGHDT and CDR2 is YNNKEL (reference sequence). With V trimmed by 1 base and J by 1 base, 4 bases remained unmatched. The CDR3 loop spans 16 amino acids. This CDR3 reads CASSQATGGKNTEAFF. CDR3 sequence (DNA): TGTGCCAGCAGCCAAGCCACAGGGGGCAAGAACACTGAAGCTTTCTTT.

This clonotype occurred many times. V and J are TRBV12-3 or TRBV12-4 and TRBJ1-5; 7 bases line up with TRBD1. The CDR3 is 15 amino acids. V lost 6 bases, J lost 1 base, and 6 bases stayed unmatched. CDR3 bases: TGTGCCAGCAGCACGACAGGGAACAGCAATCAGCCCCAGCATTTT. Translating gives CASSTTGNSNQPQHF.

The sample holds a few counts of this clonotype. V and J are TRBV7-9 and TRBJ1-4; D is perhaps TRBD1 (5 bases). The CDR3 contains 15 residues. V dropped 4 bases and J dropped 4 bases, with 13 bases sitting between them. Germline assignment: CDR1 SEHNR and CDR2 FQNEAQ (reference sequence). The CDR3 protein is CASSSGTDHNEKLFF. The DNA of the CDR3 is TGTGCCAGCAGCTCGGGGACGGACCATAATGAAAAACTGTTTTTT.

This clonotype was counted between two and nine times. The chain combines TRBV19 with TRBJ1-5; no clear D gene. Looked up from germline, CDR1 is LNHDA and CDR2 is SQIVND (reference sequence). The CDR3 length is 15 residues. Trimming pared 3 bases from V and 2 bases from J, leaving 11 bases between. Here the CDR3 reads CASSMTARGNQPQHF. CDR3 nucleotides: TGTGCCAGTAGTATGACCGCCAGAGGCAATCAGCCCCAGCATTTT.

This clonotype was detected ten times or more. The genes are TRBV5-1 and TRBJ1-1; maybe TRBD1 (6 bases). The CDR3 runs 15 residues. Germline V CDR1 and CDR2: SGHRS, YFSETQ. V lost 6 bases and J 2 bases, leaving 17 bases between the germline ends. The CDR3 nucleotides are TGCGCCAGCAAAAAGGGGGAAGAGTTTAACACTGAAGCTTTCTTT. It yields the protein CASKKGEEFNTEAFF.

This chain connects TRBV28 to TRBJ2-7; TRBD2 aligns across 13 bases. The ends lost 5 bases at V and 6 bases at J; junction bases unmatched: 7. Germline assignment: CDR1 MDHEN and CDR2 SYDVKM. The CDR3 runs to 15 residues. CDR3 amino acids: CASSATSGRLREQYF. The CDR3 DNA follows: TGTGCCAGCAGTGCGACTAGCGGGAGGCTGCGCGAGCAGTACTTC.

The sample holds many counts of this clonotype. Here the CDR3 reads CATSRGGPSGRYEQYF. The DNA for the CDR3 is TGTGCCACCAGCAGAGGGGGACCGAGCGGGAGATACGAGCAGTACTTC. The chain combines TRBV15 with TRBJ2-7; 8 nucleotides match TRBD2. CDR1 is LNHNV and CDR2 is YYDKDF in the germline V gene (reference sequence). The CDR3 spans 16 residues. V lost 1 base to trimming and J lost 4 bases; unmatched junction nucleotides: 9.

This clonotype showed up just once. The J gene is TRBJ2-7, the V gene TRBV28, with 10 positions matching TRBD1. V gave up 6 bases and J gave up 4 bases; unmatched junction bases: 12. Germline loops: CDR1 MDHEN, CDR2 SYDVKM. There are 16 residues in the CDR3. CDR3 DNA sequence: TGTGCCAGCAGGGGACCGGGACAGGGGCACGGATACGAGCAGTACTTC. Protein: CASRGPGQGHGYEQYF. The variable domain in full, completed from reference TRBV28 and TRBJ2-7, reads DVKVTQSSRYLVKRTGEKVFLECVQDMDHENMFWYRQDPGLGLRLIYFSYDVKMKEKGDIPEGYSVSREKKERFSLILESASTNQTSMYLCASRGPGQGHGYEQYFGPGTRLTVT.

This clonotype has a count of ten or more. The rearrangement links TRBV13 to TRBJ2-7; 9 bases agree with TRBD2. This CDR3 has 15 residues. Germline V gene lookup returns CDR1 PRHDT and CDR2 FYEKMQ (reference sequence). Trimming took 0 bases from V and 2 from J; bases not matched to a gene: 2. CDR3 bases: TGTGCCAGCAGCTTAGGAGCGGGAGGCGCCTACGAGCAGTACTTC. Its translation is CASSLGAGGAYEQYF.

This clonotype appeared once. The rearrangement uses TRBV18 and TRBJ2-1, with 9 nucleotides matching TRBD2. The assigned J gene may be wrong: the sequence end matches TRBJ2-7 better. From germline, CDR1 is KGHSH and CDR2 LQKENI. The CDR3 sequence is 16 residues long. The CDR3 region is CASSPPEARAGGEQYF. Here the CDR3 DNA reads TGTGCCAGCTCACCACCGGAGGCGAGAGCGGGAGGTGAGCAGTACTTC.

The table lists this clonotype with many counts. The chain uses TRBV6-1 and TRBJ2-2; D unresolved. Germline CDR1 and CDR2: MNHNS and SASEGT. The CDR3 contains 18 residues. V dropped 5 bases and J dropped 0 bases, with 19 bases sitting between them. CDR3 region: CASSSTFSSTPNTGELFF. CDR3 nucleotides: TGTGCCAGCAGTTCGACGTTTAGCAGCACTCCGAACACCGGGGAGCTGTTTTTT.

The chain links TRBV7-8 to TRBJ2-1, with 12 bases that match TRBD2. From germline, CDR1 is SGHVS and CDR2 FQNEAQ. This CDR3 comprises 19 residues. V lost 1 base to trimming and J lost 4 bases; unmatched junction nucleotides: 11. This chain's CDR3 is CASSLVPRTSGDGYNEQFF. CDR3 sequence (DNA): TGTGCCAGCAGCTTAGTCCCTCGGACTAGCGGGGATGGGTACAATGAGCAGTTCTTC.

This clonotype was recorded many times. J is TRBJ1-2 and V is TRBV29-1, with TRBD1 matching 12 bases. CDR1 and CDR2 (germline): SQVTM, ANQGSEA. J lost 8 bases, V lost 7 bases, and 14 bases had no gene match. The CDR3 covers 15 residues. The CDR3 loop is CSAMQPGQGAIGYTF. CDR3 DNA sequence: TGCAGCGCTATGCAACCGGGACAGGGGGCGATCGGCTACACCTTC.

This clonotype was seen more than once but under ten times. The gene calls are TRBV20-1 and TRBJ2-7; D is undetermined. Germline V gives CDR1 DFQATT, CDR2 SNEGSKA (reference sequence). Trimming left V 6 bases short and J 2 bases short, with 14 bases between. This CDR3 contains 13 residues. CDR3 region: CSALKQYPYEQYF. As DNA, the CDR3 is TGCAGTGCACTCAAACAGTATCCCTACGAGCAGTACTTC.

This clonotype has ten or more counts. The V call is TRBV13, the J call TRBJ2-3; D might be TRBD2 (5 bases). This CDR3 is built from 16 residues. Per the germline V gene, CDR1 is PRHDT and CDR2 is FYEKMQ (reference sequence). Trimming removed 1 base from V and 0 bases from J, with 11 bases in between. The CDR3 bases are TGTGCCAGCAGCTTAGCCTTACGGGGTAGCACAGATACGCAGTATTTT. It encodes CASSLALRGSTDTQYF.

This clonotype appeared a few times. V gene TRBV20-1 combines with J gene TRBJ2-5; D not certain. The germline CDR1 and CDR2 sequences are DFQATT and SNEGSKA (reference sequence). The CDR3 is made up of 14 amino acids. V lost 0 bases, J lost 5 bases, and 13 bases lay in between. Written as DNA, the CDR3 is TGCAGTGCTAGAGATCAGGCCCGGTCGGAGACCCAGTACTTC. Protein sequence: CSARDQARSETQYF.

This sequence joins TRBV7-8 and TRBJ1-2; D possibly corresponds to TRBD1 (6 bases). This CDR3 is built from 13 residues. In germline, CDR1 is SGHVS, CDR2 FQNEAQ. V gave up 5 bases and J gave up 8 bases, with 15 bases separating them. The CDR3 DNA reads TGTGCCAGCAGCCAGCGCACAGGGTTGGGCTACACCTTC. This encodes CASSQRTGLGYTF. The variable domain in full, completed from reference TRBV7-8 and TRBJ1-2, reads GAGVSQSPRYKVAKRGQDVALRCDPISGHVSLFWYQQALGQGPEFLTYFQNEAQLDKSGLPSDRFFAERPEGSVSTLKIQRTQQEDSAVYLCASSQRTGLGYTFGSGTRLTVV.

This clonotype was observed at least ten times. The chain couples TRBV7-2 to TRBJ1-2, with D perhaps TRBD1 (5 bases). Germline V gene data show CDR1 as SGHTA and CDR2 as FQGNSA. The CDR3 is 15 amino acids. Trimming took 0 bases from V and 8 from J, leaving 16 bases between them. The DNA of the CDR3 is TGTGCCAGCAGCTTAGCGGGGGGGGAATTAATCGGCTACACCTTC. It yields the protein CASSLAGGELIGYTF.